Here is one T cell receptor beta chain with its context. Original methodology: Amplification of reference gene primers was used by the study to estimate nucleated cell counts. Sequencing used immunoSEQ multiplex PCR; TCRdb keeps in-frame clones, though not all of them. V and J calls and clone size are those listed in that table; D and trimming were worked out from the DNA. The sample has over 250,000 clones, approximately 85% seen once. V gave up 6 bases and J gave up 3 bases, with 17 bases separating them. CDR1 LGHNA and CDR2 YSLEER come from the germline V gene. The CDR3 spans 16 residues. This sample is drawn from a study of blood T cell repertoires in COVID-19. The wider study: Acute-phase and convalescent COVID-19 samples originated in the United States, Italy and Spain. The cDNA or gDNA used as material had been derived from T cells, B-cell-depleted T cells, or PBMCs.

This TCR was recovered from a human donor in a cohort sampled during active COVID-19. Sample: peripheral blood. This chain connects TRBV4-3 to TRBJ2-2, with TRBD1 as a possible D gene (6 bases). The CDR3 coding sequence is TGCGCCAGCAGGTACAGGGTAGGGATAGACACCGGGGAGCTGTTTTTT. This codes for CASRYRVGIDTGELFF.